This T cell receptor (beta chain) was profiled in a study of T cell responses to AZD1222 COVID-19 vaccine. About this clone itself: Its antigen remains unidentified.

The study's findings and limits: Recipients of two AZD1222 doses showed rising Spike-specific TCR breadth and depth. Just a handful of AZD1222 recipients were seropositive at baseline. Vaccine-associated CD4 TCRs ranged over spike, dominating at 160-218 and 743-854. Researchers took repertoire samples only after the peak T cell response had come.

V was cut by 2 bases and J by 6 bases, with 16 bases left in between. CDR3 length: 16 amino acids. The V gene's germline CDR1 is SGHVS and CDR2 FNYEAQ. Profiled with immunoSEQ multiplex PCR; TCRdb holds only in-frame clones, not every one. This table has around 160,000 clones, 90% to 95% appearing once. This sequence was found in an adult in good health. The rearrangement links TRBV7-6 to TRBJ2-2; D possibly corresponds to TRBD1 (5 bases). Sequenced material: peripheral blood, taken on day 0 of AZD1222 vaccination. CDR3 region: CASSLSVPGMAGELFF. DNA of the CDR3: TGTGCCAGCAGCTTATCGGTCCCAGGGATGGCCGGGGAGCTGTTTTTT.